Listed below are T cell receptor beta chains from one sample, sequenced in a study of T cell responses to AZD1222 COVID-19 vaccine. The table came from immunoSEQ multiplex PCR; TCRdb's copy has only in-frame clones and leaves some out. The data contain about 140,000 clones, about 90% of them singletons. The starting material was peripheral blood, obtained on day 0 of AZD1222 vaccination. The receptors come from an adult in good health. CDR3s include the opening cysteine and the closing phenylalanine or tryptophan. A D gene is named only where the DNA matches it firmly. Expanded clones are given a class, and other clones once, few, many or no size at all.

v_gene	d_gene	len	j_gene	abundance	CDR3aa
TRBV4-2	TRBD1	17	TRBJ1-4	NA	CASSQGDRGNPNEKLFF
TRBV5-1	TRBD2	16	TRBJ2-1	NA	CASSLAVASGRAEQFF
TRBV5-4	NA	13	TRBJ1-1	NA	CASSLEVNTEAFF
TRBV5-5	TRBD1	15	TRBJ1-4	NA	CASSSDRGRNEKLFF
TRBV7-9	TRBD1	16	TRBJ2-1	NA	CASSSRPGQGYNEQFF
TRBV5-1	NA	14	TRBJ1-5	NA	CASSLGDINQPQHF
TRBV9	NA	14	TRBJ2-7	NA	CASSVGQGGYEQYF
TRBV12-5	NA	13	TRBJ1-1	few	CASGLVFGTEAFF
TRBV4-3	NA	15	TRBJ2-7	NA	CASSQGHKHSYEQYF
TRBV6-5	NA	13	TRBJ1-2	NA	CASRPTGIYGYTF
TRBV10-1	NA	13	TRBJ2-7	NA	CARWTSGTYEQYF
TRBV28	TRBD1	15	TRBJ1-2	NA	CASSFSGTGGSGYTF
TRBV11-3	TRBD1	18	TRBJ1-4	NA	CASSAGQGSPGTNEKLFF
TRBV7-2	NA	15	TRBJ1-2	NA	CASSLLGPLDYGYTF
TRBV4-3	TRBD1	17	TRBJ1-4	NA	CASSQDGRTGLGEKLFF
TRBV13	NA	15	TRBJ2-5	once	CASRRSIPTQETQYF
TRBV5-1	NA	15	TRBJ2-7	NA	CASSWGRSGSYEQYF
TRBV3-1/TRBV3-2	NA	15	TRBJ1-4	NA	CASSPPRTEGEKLFF
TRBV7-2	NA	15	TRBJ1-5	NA	CASSLEGLGNQPQHF
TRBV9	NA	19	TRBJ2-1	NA	CASSPRGSGSSYSYNEQFF
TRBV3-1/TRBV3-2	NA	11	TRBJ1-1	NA	CASSQVGEAFF
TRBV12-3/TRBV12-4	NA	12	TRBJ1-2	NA	CASKPGGYGYTF
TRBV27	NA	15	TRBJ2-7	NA	CASSWGHLSSYEQYF
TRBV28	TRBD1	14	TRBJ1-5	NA	CASKDRASNQPQHF
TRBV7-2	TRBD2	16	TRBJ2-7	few	CASSLEGTSGRYEQYF
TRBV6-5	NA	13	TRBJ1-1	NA	CASSYARTSEAFF
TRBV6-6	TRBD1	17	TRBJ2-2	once	CASSLTRGTGSTGELFF
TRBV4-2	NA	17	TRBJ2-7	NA	CASSPNPTGRYFDEQYF
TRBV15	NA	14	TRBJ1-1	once	CATSRDWENTEAFF
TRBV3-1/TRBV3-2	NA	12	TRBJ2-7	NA	CASSQGPYEQYF
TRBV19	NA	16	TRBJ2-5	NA	CASSEGPGVGQETQYF
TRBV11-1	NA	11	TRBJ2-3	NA	CASSQKDTQYF
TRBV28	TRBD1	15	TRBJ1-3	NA	CASRGGDRGGNTIYF
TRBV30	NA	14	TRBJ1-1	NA	CAWGLQRRNTEAFF
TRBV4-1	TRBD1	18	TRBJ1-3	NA	CASSQGKDREYTGNTIYF
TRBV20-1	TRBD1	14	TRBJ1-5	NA	CSASRGTGGQPQHF
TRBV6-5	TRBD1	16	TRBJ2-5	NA	CASSYTMTGAGETQYF
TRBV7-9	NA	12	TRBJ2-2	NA	CASSLVQLKLFF
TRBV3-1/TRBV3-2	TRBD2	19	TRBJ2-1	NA	CASSPAAAKTSGAYNEQFF
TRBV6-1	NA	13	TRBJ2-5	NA	CASSPTEQETQYF
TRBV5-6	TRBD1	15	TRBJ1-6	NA	CASSEKYRGTSPLHF
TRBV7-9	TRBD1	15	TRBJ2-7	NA	CASSPRDRASYEQYF
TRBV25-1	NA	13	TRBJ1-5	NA	CASSEGLNQPQHF
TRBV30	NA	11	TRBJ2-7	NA	CAWSRQLEQYF
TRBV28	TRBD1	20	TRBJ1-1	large	CASSLISSGRDSHWNTEAFF
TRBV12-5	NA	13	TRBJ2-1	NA	CASAESSYNEQFF
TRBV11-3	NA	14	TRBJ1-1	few	CASSARTALGEAFF
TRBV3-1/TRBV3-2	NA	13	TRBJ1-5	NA	CASSPVGNQPQHF
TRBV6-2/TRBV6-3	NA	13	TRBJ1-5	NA	CASSWTGDQPQHF
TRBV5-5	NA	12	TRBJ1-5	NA	CASSLFGQPQHF
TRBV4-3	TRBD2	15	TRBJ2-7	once	CASSPGRSGTYEQYF
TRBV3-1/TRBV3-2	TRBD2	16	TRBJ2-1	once	CASSQDSPTSVAEQFF
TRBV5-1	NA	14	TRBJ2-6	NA	CASRREPGANVLTF
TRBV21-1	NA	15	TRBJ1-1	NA	CASSKGGEGNTEAFF
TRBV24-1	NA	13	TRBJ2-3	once	CATSDLFSDTQYF